This T cell receptor beta chain originates from a study of blood T cell repertoires in COVID-19. On the study more broadly: Acute and convalescent COVID-19 specimens originated in the United States, Italy and Spain. Sources were T cells, B-cell-depleted T cells, or PBMCs; the material itself was cDNA or gDNA.

Assay used: immunoSEQ multiplex PCR; TCRdb lists only in-frame clones, some missing. The sample consists of under 75,000 clones, 88% of them appearing once. This clone appeared a single time. Germline V lookup: CDR1 SGHRS, CDR2 YFSETQ. The CDR3 has 16 residues. Trimming cost V 3 bases and J 3 bases; bases outside gene matches: 8. The J gene is TRBJ2-3, the V gene TRBV5-1, with TRBD2 matching 9 bases. This receptor was identified in a woman aged 80 or over with active COVID-19. The sample taken for sequencing was peripheral blood. CDR3: CASSSRTSDMTDTQYF. In nucleotides, the CDR3 is TGCGCCAGCAGCTCCCGGACTAGCGATATGACAGATACGCAGTATTTT. The full variable domain, its missing parts supplied by reference TRBV5-1 and TRBJ2-3, is KAGVTQTPRYLIKTRGQQVTLSCSPISGHRSVSWYQQTPGQGLQFLFEYFSETQRNKGNFPGRFSGRQFSNSRSEMNVSTLELGDSALYLCASSSRTSDMTDTQYFGPGTRLTVL.